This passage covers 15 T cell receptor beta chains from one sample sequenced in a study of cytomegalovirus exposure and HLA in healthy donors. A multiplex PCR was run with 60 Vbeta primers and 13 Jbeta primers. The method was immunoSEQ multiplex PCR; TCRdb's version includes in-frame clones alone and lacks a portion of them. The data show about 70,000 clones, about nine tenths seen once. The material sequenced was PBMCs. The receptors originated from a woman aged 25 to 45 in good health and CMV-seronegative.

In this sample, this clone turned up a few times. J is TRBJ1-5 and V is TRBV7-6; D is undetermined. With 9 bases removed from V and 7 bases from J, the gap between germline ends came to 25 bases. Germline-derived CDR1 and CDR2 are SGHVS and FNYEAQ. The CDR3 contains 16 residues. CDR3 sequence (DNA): TGTGCCAGAAACCTCACCCCCCCTGCAACCGGGCAGCCCCAGCATTTT. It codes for CARNLTPPATGQPQHF.

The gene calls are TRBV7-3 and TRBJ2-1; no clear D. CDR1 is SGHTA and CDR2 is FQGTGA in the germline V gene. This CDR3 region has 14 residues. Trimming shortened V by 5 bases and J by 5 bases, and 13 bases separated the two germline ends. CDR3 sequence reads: CASSPTPTNNEQFF. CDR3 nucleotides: TGTGCCAGCAGCCCGACTCCCACAAACAATGAGCAGTTCTTC.

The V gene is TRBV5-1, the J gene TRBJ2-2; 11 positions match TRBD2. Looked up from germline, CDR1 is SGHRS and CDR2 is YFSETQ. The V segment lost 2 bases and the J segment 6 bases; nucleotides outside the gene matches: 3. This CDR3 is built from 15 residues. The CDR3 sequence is CASSFAGLAAGELFF. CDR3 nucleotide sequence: TGCGCCAGCAGCTTTGCGGGACTAGCGGCCGGGGAGCTGTTTTTT.

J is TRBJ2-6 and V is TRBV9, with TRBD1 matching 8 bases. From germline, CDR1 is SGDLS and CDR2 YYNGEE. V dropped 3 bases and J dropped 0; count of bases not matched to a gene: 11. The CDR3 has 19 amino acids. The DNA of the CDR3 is TGTGCCAGCAGCGCGAACCCGGGACAGGCGGTCTCTGGGGCCAACGTCCTGACTTTC. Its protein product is CASSANPGQAVSGANVLTF.

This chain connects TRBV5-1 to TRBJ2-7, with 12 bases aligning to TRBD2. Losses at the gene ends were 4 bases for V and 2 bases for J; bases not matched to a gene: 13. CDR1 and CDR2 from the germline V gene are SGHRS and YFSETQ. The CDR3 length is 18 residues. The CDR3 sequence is CASSHSPRLAGVAYEQYF. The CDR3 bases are TGCGCCAGCAGCCACTCACCCAGACTAGCGGGAGTTGCCTACGAGCAGTACTTC.

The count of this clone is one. The CDR3 DNA reads as TGTGCCTGCCCCTCCTCACAGGGATCCTATGGCTACACCTTC. It translates to CACPSSQGSYGYTF. This chain links TRBV30 with TRBJ1-2, with TRBD1 as a possible D gene (6 bases). CDR1 and CDR2 (germline): GTSNPN, SVGIG (reference sequence). Trimming removed 6 bases at V and 4 bases at J, with 18 bases between. The CDR3 spans 14 residues.

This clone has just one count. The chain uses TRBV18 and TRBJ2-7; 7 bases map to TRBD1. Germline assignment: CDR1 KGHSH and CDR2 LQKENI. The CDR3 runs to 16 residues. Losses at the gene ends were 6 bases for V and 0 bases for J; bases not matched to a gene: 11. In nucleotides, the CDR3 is TGTGCCAGCTCGAAGAGTACGGGACAGAGCTCCTACGAGCAGTACTTC. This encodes CASSKSTGQSSYEQYF.

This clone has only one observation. The CDR3 sequence: CASSQRGQRDYEQYF. For the CDR3, the DNA is TGCGCCAGCAGCCAACGCGGACAGCGCGACTACGAGCAGTACTTC. The chain recombines TRBV4-1 with TRBJ2-5; TRBD1 is a possible D gene (6 bases). The J call may be incorrect, as the DNA end agrees better with TRBJ2-7. The CDR3 length is 15 residues. From germline, CDR1 is MGHRA and CDR2 YSYEKL.

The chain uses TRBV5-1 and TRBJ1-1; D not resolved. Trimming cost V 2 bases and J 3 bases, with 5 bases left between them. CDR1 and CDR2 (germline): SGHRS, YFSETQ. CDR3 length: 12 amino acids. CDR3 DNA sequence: TGCGCCAGCAGCTTCGGAGACACTGAAGCTTTCTTT. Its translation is CASSFGDTEAFF.

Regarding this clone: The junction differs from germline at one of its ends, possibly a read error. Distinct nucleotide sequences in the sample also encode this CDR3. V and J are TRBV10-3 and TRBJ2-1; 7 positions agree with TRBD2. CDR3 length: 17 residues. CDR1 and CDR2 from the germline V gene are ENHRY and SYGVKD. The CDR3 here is CAISESDRLAKNNEQFF. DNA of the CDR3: TGCGCCATCAGTGAGTCGGATAGACTAGCCAAAAACAATGAGCAGTTCTTC.

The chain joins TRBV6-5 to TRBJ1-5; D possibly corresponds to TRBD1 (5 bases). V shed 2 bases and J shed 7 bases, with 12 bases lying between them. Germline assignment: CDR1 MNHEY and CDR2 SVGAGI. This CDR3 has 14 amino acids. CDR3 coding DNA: TGTGCCAGCAGTTACGGCAGGGCGGGGCAGCCCCAGCATTTT. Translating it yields CASSYGRAGQPQHF.

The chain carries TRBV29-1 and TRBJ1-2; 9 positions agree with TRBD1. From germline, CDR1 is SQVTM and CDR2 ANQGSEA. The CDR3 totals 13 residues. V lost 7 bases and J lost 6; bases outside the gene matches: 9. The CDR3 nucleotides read TGCAGCGATACAGGGGGCATGGGAGATGGCTACACCTTC. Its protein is CSDTGGMGDGYTF.

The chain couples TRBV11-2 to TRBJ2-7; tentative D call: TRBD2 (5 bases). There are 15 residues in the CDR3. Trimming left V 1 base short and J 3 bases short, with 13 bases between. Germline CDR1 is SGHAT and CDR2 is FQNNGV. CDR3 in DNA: TGTGCCAGCAGCTTAGCGGGCGGGTCCCGCTACGAGCAGTACTTC. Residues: CASSLAGGSRYEQYF.

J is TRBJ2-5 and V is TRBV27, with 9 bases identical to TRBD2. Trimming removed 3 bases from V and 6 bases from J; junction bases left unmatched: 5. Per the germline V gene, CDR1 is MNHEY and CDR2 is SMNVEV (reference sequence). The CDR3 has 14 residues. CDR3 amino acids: CASSLGLAQKTQYF. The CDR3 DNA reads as TGTGCCAGCAGTTTGGGACTAGCTCAAAAGACCCAGTACTTC.

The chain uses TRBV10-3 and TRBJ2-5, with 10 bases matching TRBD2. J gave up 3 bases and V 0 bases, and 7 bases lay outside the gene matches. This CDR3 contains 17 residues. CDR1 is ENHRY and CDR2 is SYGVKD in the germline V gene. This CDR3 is CAISESWLAGDKETQYF. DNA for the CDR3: TGTGCCATCAGTGAGTCTTGGCTAGCGGGGGATAAAGAGACCCAGTACTTC.